One T cell receptor beta chain is described in this entry. The germline gives CDR1 DFQATT, CDR2 SNEGSKA (reference sequence). The CDR3 runs to 14 residues. Trimming cost V 3 bases and J 6 bases; bases outside gene matches: 7. These data are taken from a study of blood T cell repertoires in COVID-19. Study at large: The United States, Italy and Spain supplied acute and convalescent COVID-19 samples. Sample material is recorded as cDNA or gDNA derived from T cells, B-cell-depleted T cells, or PBMCs.

In the authors' workflow: Estimated nucleated cell counts came from reference gene primer amplification. Method: immunoSEQ multiplex PCR; TCRdb's copy keeps in-frame clones and lacks some. D and trimming were read from the DNA, whereas the V and J calls and clone size are those reported in that table. The sample includes more than 250,000 clones, more than 75% of them seen just once. This TCR came from a woman in her twenties or thirties who had recovered from COVID-19. Specimen: peripheral blood. The genes are TRBV20-1 and TRBJ2-2, with 7 positions matching TRBD2. This CDR3 is CSASHSGLAGELFF. CDR3 DNA sequence: TGCAGTGCTAGTCATTCAGGACTAGCCGGGGAGCTGTTTTTT.